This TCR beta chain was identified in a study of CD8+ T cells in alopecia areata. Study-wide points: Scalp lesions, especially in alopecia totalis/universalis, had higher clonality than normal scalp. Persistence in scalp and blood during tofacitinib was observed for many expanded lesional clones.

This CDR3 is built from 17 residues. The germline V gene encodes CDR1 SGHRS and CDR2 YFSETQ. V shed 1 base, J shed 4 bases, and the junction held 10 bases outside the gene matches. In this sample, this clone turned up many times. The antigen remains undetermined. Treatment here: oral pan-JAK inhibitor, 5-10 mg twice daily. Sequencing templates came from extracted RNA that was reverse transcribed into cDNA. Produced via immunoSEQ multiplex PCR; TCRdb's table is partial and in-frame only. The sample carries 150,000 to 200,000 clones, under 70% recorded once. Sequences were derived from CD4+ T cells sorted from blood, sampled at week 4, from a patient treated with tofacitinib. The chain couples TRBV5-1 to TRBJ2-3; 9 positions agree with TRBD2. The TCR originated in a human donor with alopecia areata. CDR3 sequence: CASSLRSWRGGPDTQYF. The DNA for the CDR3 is TGCGCCAGCAGCTTGCGGTCCTGGCGGGGGGGGCCAGATACGCAGTATTTT.